The 5 T cell receptor beta chains below come from one sample, sequenced in a study of T-cell memory formation after mild COVID-19 (dated by TCRdb to the early 2020s). Libraries were prepared through 5' RACE. Instrument on record: Illumina NovaSeq 6000. In-frame beta chains were kept once TCRdb had trimmed the public reads at Q25 with fastp and called clones with MiXCR. Duplicate CDR3 protein sequences are folded into a single record with the most common DNA and genes. Within this sample are some 190,000 distinct CDR3 sequences, with about 16% of them counted one time only. The ten largest clones represent 2% to 2.5% of the sample. Sequenced sample: PBMCs or a T cell subset sorted from them (not recorded which). The source of these receptors is an adult woman who had mild COVID-19 (a few samples of this study predate the infection). The sample titles of this study are shuffled in the database, so cell type and time point are left out; the donor was told from shared clones.

There are a few counts of this clonotype. The chain links TRBV3-1 to TRBJ1-1; 8 bases match TRBD1. Looked up from germline, CDR1 is LGHDT and CDR2 is YNNKEL (reference sequence). The CDR3 extends over 17 amino acids. V was clipped by 0 bases and J by 4 bases; unmatched bases: 10. The CDR3: CASSQDGQGVRGTEAFF. CDR3 DNA sequence: TGTGCCAGCAGCCAAGACGGACAGGGTGTGCGCGGCACTGAAGCTTTCTTT. The variable domain in full, with the rest retrieved from reference TRBV3-1 and TRBJ1-1, is DTAVSQTPKYLVTQMGNDKSIKCEQNLGHDTMYWYKQDSKKFLKIMFSYNNKELIINETVPNRFSPKSPDKAHLNLHINSLELGDSAVYFCASSQDGQGVRGTEAFFGQGTRLTVV.

This rearrangement joins TRBV6-6 to TRBJ2-7; D not resolved. V gave up 1 base and J gave up 6 bases, with 19 bases separating them. The V gene's germline CDR1 is MNHNY and CDR2 SVGAGI (reference sequence). The CDR3 sequence is 16 residues long. The CDR3 coding sequence is TGTGCCAGCAGTTACTATCCTCCCAGCTCCCCTACCGAGCAGTACTTC. It codes for CASSYYPPSSPTEQYF.

The chain couples TRBV27 to TRBJ2-7, with TRBD2 matching 10 bases. The V gene's germline CDR1 is MNHEY and CDR2 SMNVEV (reference sequence). V lost 6 bases and J lost 4; bases outside the gene matches: 6. The CDR3 loop spans 14 amino acids. The DNA of the CDR3 is TGTGCCAGCAGGCGACTAGCGGGCCAATACGAGCAGTACTTC. This translates into CASRRLAGQYEQYF.

This clonotype was counted only a few times. This chain links TRBV5-1 with TRBJ2-7; the D gene is possibly TRBD1 (6 bases). V lost 4 bases to trimming and J lost 1 base, with 21 bases between them. The CDR3 consists of 17 residues. Germline CDR1 SGHRS, CDR2 YFSETQ. This CDR3 is CASSLSYRTVDSYEQYF. The CDR3 nucleotides read TGCGCCAGCAGCCTCTCGTACAGGACAGTGGATTCCTACGAGCAGTACTTC.

This clonotype was seen a few times. The V gene is TRBV2, the J gene TRBJ2-2; 9 bases line up with TRBD1. Germline assignment: CDR1 SNHLY and CDR2 FYNNEI. The J segment lost 7 bases and the V segment lost 0 bases, leaving 6 bases of the junction unmatched. The CDR3 is 16 residues long. CDR3 DNA: TGTGCCAGCAGTGAAGCGCCGGGACAGGGATTCGGGGAGCTGTTTTTT. Translation gives CASSEAPGQGFGELFF. Supplemented by reference TRBV2 and TRBJ2-2, the full variable domain reads EPEVTQTPSHQVTQMGQEVILRCVPISNHLYFYWYRQILGQKVEFLVSFYNNEISEKSEIFDDQFSVERPDGSNFTLKIRSTKLEDSAMYFCASSEAPGQGFGELFFGEGSRLTVL.